This T cell receptor (beta chain) originates from a study of T cells in Graves' hyperthyroidism and ophthalmopathy. As for the study in general: Prior to any treatment, at the point of initial diagnosis, peripheral blood was collected.

The CDR3 regions of TCR beta were amplified from RNA transcripts. The HTBI primer set served for first-round RT-PCR of the TCR CDR3. TCRdb reanalysed the multiplex PCR reads using MiXCR and keeps one entry per CDR3 protein. Among 300,000 to 350,000 distinct CDR3 sequences listed, 16% were seen once. Study outcomes and limitations: Model predictions of ophthalmopathy came a median around 7.1 months before onset.

This CDR3 contains 16 residues. The V gene's germline CDR1 is SGHVS and CDR2 FQNEAQ. With regard to this clonotype: Antigen unknown. Just one base apart from a much larger clone, this may be a read error.

Sequencing input: blood. The gene calls are TRBV7-8 and TRBJ2-1; TRBD1 might be the D (5 bases). The TCR was taken from a man aged 25 to 40 with Graves' hyperthyroidism. The CDR3 DNA follows: TGTGTCAGCAGCCCCCCCCGCCGCAGGGTTACAGATGGGCAGTTCTTC. Translation gives CVSSPPRRRVTDGQFF.